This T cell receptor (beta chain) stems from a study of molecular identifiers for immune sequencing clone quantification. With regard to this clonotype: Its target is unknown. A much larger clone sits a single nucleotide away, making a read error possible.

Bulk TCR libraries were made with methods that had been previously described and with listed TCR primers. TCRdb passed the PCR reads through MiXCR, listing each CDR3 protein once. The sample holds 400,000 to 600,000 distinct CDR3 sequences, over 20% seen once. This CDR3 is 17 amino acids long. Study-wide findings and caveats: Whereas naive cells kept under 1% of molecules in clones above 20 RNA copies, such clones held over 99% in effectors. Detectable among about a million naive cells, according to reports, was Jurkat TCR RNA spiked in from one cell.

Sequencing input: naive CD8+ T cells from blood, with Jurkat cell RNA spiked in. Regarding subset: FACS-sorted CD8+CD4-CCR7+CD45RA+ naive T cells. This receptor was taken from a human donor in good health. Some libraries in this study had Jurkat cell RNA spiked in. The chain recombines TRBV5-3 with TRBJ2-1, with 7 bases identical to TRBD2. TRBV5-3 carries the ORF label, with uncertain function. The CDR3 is CASSLEGPAGLSNEQFF. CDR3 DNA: TGTGCCAGCAGCTTGGAGGGACCAGCGGGACTGTCCAATGAGCAGTTCTTC.